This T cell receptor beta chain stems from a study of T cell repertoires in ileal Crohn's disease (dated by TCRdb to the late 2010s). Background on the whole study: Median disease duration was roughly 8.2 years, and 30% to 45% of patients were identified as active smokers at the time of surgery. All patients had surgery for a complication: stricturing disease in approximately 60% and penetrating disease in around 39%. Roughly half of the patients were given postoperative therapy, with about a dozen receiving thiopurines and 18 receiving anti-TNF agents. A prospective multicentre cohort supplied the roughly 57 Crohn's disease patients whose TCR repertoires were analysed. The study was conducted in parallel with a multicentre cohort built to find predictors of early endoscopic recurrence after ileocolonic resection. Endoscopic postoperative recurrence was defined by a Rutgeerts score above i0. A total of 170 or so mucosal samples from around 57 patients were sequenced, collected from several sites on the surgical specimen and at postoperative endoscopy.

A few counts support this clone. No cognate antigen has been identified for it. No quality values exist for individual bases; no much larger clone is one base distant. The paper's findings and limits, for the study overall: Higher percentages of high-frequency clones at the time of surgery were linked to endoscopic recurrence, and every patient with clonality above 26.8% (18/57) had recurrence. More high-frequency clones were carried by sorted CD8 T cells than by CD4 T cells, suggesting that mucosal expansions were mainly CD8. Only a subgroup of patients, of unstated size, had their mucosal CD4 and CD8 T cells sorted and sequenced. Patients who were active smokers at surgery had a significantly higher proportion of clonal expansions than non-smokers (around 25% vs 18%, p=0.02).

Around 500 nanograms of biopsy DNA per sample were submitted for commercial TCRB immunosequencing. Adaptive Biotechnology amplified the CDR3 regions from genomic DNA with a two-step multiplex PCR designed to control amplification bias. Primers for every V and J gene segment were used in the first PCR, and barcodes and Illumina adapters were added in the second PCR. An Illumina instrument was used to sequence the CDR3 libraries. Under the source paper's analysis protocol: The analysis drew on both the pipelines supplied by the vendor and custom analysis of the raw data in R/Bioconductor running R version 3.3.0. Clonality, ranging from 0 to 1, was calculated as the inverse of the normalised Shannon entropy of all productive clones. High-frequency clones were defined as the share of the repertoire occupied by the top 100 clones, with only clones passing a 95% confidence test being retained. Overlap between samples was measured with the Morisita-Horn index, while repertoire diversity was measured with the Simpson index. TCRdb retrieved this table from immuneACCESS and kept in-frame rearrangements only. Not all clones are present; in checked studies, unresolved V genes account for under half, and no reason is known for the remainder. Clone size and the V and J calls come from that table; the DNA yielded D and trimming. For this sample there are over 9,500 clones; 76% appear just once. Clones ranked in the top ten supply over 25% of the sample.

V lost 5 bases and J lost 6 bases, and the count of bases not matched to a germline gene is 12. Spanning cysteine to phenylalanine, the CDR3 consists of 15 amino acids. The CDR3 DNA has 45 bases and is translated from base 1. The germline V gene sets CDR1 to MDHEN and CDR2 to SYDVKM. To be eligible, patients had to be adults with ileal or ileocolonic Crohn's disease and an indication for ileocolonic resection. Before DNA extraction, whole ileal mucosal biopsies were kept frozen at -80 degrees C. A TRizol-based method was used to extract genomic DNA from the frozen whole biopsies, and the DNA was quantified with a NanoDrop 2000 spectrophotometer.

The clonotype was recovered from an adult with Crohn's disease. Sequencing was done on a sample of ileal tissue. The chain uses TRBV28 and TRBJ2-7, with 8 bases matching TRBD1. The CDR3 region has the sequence CASSPPGTGSFEQYF. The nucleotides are TGTGCCAGCAGTCCCCCCGGGACAGGATCTTTCGAGCAGTACTTC.